This TCR beta chain was sequenced for a study of blood T cells in healthy people across ages. Combining a sample-barcoded 5' primer with a J-beta primer mix, a second PCR ran for about 7 to 11 cycles. TCRdb independently ran MiXCR on the 5' RACE reads; one entry per CDR3 protein. The sample has some 690,000 distinct CDR3 sequences, 20% to 25% seen once; the top ten hold under 25%. This clonotype appeared a few times. The antigen is unknown. Whole-study findings and limits: Older individuals had lower TCR beta diversity per million T cells (the decline was roughly linear).

Losses at the gene ends were 7 bases for V and 1 base for J; bases not matched to a gene: 6. The germline V gene encodes CDR1 DFQATT and CDR2 SNEGSKA (reference sequence). This CDR3 spans 13 amino acids. The J gene is TRBJ1-2, the V gene TRBV20-1; 7 positions agree with TRBD1. The receptor was isolated from a man aged 70 or older in good health. Input material: blood. CDR3 amino acids: CSVTGQYNYGYTF. The CDR3 nucleotides read TGCAGTGTGACGGGACAGTATAACTATGGCTACACCTTC.